Listed here are 2 T cell receptor beta chains from one sample, sequenced in a study of T cell responses to AZD1222 COVID-19 vaccine. The protocol was immunoSEQ multiplex PCR, while the TCRdb copy is restricted to in-frame clones and leaves out a portion. The repertoire holds some 150,000 clones, with about nine tenths as singletons. Material: peripheral blood, obtained on day 0 of AZD1222 vaccination. Receptor source: an adult in good health.

This clone was observed a few times. The rearrangement uses TRBV4-2 and TRBJ2-4; the D gene is possibly TRBD2 (6 bases). The CDR3 covers 13 residues. Trimming took off 0 bases at V and 9 bases at J, with 9 bases between the two ends. Germline V gene data show CDR1 as LGHNA and CDR2 as YNFKEQ. The CDR3 reads CASSQDLGGIQYF. In nucleotides, the CDR3 is TGTGCCAGCAGCCAAGATCTGGGGGGCATTCAGTACTTC.

The J gene is TRBJ2-7, the V gene TRBV28; 9 nucleotides align to TRBD2. V was pared by 9 bases and J by 6 bases, with 9 bases of the junction left unmatched. The V gene's germline CDR1 is MDHEN and CDR2 SYDVKM. The CDR3 runs to 13 residues. CDR3 DNA sequence: TGTGCCAGTAGCGGGAGTATTCGGGGCGAGCAGTACTTC. This translates into CASSGSIRGEQYF.